This T cell receptor beta chain was identified in a study of OX40 agonist ivuxolimab in advanced cancers. Study information: All patients had ivuxolimab intravenously every 2 weeks at 0.01 to 10 mg/kg.

Autoimmune disease history or systemic immunosuppression excluded patients. The ends were cut back, 0 bases at V and 8 bases at J, with 8 bases in the middle. CDR1 and CDR2 from the germline V gene are SGHNT and YYREEE (reference sequence). The CDR3 length is 12 residues. Clones were sequenced by immunoSEQ multiplex PCR, and TCRdb holds only the in-frame ones, with some missing. Of 75,000 to 100,000 clones listed, 84% are singletons. The chain carries TRBV5-4 and TRBJ1-2, with D unresolved. This material consisted of CD4+ or CD8+ T cells sorted from blood, taken in a trial of the OX40 agonist ivuxolimab. The source is an adult with an advanced solid tumor such as melanoma, head and neck, liver or kidney cancer. The CDR3 spells CASSLDSSGYTF. The CDR3 region has the DNA TGTGCCAGCAGCTTGGACTCGAGCGGCTACACCTTC. The variable domain in full, completed from reference TRBV5-4 and TRBJ1-2, reads ETGVTQSPTHLIKTRGQQVTLRCSSQSGHNTVSWYQQALGQGPQFIFQYYREEENGRGNFPPRFSGLQFPNYSSELNVNALELDDSALYLCASSLDSSGYTFGSGTRLTVV.